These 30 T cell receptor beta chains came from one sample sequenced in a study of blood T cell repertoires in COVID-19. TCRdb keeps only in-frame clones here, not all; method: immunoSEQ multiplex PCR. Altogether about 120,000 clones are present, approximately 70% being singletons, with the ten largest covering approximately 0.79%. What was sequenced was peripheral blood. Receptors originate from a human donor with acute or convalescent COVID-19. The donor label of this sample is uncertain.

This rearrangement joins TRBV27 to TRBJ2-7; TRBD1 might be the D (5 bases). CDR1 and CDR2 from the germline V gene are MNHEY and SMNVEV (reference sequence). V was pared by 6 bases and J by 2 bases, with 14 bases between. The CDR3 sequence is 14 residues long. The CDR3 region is CASSPRTGPYEQYF. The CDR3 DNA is TGTGCCAGCAGCCCCCGAACAGGACCCTACGAGCAGTACTTC.

The CDR3 spells CASSLDLGLVGSQYF. DNA of the CDR3: TGTGCCAGCAGCTTAGATCTAGGCCTTGTTGGGAGCCAGTACTTC. This chain uses TRBV11-2 with TRBJ2-5; D may be TRBD2 (5 bases). Trimming removed 0 bases from V and 10 bases from J, with 18 bases in between. This CDR3 spans 15 amino acids. The germline gives CDR1 SGHAT, CDR2 FQNNGV.

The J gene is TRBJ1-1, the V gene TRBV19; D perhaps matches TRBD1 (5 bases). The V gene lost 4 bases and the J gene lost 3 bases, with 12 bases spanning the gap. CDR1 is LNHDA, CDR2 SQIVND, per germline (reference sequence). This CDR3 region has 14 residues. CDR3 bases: TGTGCCAGTAGTAGATTGGAGGGGTACACTGAAGCTTTCTTT. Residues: CASSRLEGYTEAFF.

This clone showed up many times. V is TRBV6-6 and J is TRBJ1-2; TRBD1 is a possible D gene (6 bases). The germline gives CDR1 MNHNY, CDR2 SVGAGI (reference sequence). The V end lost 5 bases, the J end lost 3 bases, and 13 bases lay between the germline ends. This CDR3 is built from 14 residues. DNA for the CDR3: TGTGCCAGCAGTACCAACAGGGAAGACTATGGCTACACCTTC. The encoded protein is CASSTNREDYGYTF.

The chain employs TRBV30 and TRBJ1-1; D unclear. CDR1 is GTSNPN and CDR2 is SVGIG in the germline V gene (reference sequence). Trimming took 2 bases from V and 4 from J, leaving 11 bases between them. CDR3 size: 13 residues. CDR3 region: CAWSWVRGTEAFF. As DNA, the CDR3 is TGTGCCTGGAGTTGGGTCCGGGGCACTGAAGCTTTCTTT. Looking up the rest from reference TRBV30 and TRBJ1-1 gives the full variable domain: SQTIHQWPATLVQPVGSPLSLECTVEGTSNPNLYWYRQAAGRGLQLLFYSVGIGQISSEVPQNLSASRPQDRQFILSSKKLLLSDSGFYLCAWSWVRGTEAFFGQGTRLTVV.

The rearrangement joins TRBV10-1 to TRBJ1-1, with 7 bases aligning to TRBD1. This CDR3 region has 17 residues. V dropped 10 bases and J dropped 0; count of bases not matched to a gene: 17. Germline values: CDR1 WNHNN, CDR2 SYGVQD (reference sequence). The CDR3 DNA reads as TGCGCCATCCGCCTAAGACAGGGAATGACCGTGAACACTGAAGCTTTCTTT. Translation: CAIRLRQGMTVNTEAFF.

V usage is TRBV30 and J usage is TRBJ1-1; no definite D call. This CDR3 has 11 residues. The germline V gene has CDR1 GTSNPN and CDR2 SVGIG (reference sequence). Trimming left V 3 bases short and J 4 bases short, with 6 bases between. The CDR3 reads CAWSTRTEAFF. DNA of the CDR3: TGTGCCTGGAGCACACGCACTGAAGCTTTCTTT.

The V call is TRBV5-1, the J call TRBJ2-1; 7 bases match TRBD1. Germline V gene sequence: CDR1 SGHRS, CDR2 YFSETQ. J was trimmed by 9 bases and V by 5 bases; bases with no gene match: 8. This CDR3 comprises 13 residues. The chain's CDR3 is CASRTGTVAEQFF. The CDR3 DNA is TGCGCCAGCAGAACCGGGACAGTGGCTGAGCAGTTCTTC. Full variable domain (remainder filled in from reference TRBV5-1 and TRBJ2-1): KAGVTQTPRYLIKTRGQQVTLSCSPISGHRSVSWYQQTPGQGLQFLFEYFSETQRNKGNFPGRFSGRQFSNSRSEMNVSTLELGDSALYLCASRTGTVAEQFFGPGTRLTVL.

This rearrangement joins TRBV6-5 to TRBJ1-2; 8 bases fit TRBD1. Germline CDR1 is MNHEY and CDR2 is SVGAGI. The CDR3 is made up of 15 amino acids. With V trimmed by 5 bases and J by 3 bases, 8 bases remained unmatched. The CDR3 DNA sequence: TGTGCCAGCAGTCTTAGACAGGGGAGGGACTATGGCTACACCTTC. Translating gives CASSLRQGRDYGYTF.

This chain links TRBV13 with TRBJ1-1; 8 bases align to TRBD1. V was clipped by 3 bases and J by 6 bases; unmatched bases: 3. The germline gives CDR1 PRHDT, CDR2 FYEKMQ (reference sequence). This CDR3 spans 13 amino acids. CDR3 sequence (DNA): TGTGCCAGCAGCTTTCCAGGGGGCCCTGAAGCTTTCTTT. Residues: CASSFPGGPEAFF.

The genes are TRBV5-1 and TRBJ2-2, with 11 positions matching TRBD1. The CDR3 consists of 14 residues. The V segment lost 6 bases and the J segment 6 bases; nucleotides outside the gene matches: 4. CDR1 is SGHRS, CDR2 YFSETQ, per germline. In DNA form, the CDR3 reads TGCGCCAGCAAAGGACAGGGGGCTTCCGGGGAGCTGTTTTTT. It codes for CASKGQGASGELFF.

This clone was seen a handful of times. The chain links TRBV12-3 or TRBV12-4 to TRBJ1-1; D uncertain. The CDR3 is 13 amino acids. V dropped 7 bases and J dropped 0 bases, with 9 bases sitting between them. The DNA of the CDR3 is TGTGCCAGCAACCGGGGAATGAACACTGAAGCTTTCTTT. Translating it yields CASNRGMNTEAFF.

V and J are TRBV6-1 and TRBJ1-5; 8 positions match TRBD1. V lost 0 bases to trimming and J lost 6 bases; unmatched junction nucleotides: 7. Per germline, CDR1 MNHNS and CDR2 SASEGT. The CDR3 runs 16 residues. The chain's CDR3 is CASSEAGRGQGQPQHF. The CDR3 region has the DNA TGTGCCAGCAGTGAAGCGGGCAGGGGGCAGGGTCAGCCCCAGCATTTT.

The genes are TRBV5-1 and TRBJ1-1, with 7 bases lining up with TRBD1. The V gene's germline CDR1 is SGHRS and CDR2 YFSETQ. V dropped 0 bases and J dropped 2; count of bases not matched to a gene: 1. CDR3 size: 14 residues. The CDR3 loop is CASSLGDRNTEAFF. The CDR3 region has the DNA TGCGCCAGCAGCTTGGGGGACAGAAACACTGAAGCTTTCTTT.

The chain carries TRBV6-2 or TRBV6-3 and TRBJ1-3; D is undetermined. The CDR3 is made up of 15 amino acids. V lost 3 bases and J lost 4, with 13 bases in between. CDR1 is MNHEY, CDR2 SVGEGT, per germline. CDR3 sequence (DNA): TGTGCCAGCAGTTATTTGGGCGTGCTCGGAAACACCATATATTTT. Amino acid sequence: CASSYLGVLGNTIYF.

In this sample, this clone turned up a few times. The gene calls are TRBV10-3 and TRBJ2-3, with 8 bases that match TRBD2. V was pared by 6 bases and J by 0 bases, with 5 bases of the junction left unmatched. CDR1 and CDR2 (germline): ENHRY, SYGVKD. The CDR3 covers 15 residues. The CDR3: CAIRPSGPSTDTQYF. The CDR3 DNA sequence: TGTGCCATCAGGCCTAGCGGGCCTAGCACAGATACGCAGTATTTT.

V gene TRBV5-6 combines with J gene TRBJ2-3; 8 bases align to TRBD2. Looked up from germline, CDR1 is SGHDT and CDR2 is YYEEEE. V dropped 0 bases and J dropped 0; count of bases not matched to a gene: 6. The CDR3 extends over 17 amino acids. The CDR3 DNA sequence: TGTGCCAGCAGCTTGGGTCCGGGACTAGGAAGCACAGATACGCAGTATTTT. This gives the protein CASSLGPGLGSTDTQYF.

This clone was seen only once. CDR3 DNA: TGTGCCAGCAGCTTATCGTCAGGGAACACTGAAGCTTTCTTT. Its protein is CASSLSSGNTEAFF. The J gene is TRBJ1-1, the V gene TRBV7-3; D uncertain. This CDR3 spans 14 amino acids. Trimming shortened V by 2 bases and J by 1 base, and 8 bases separated the two germline ends. CDR1 and CDR2 from the germline V gene are SGHTA and FQGTGA. The variable domain in full, with the rest retrieved from reference TRBV7-3 and TRBJ1-1, is GAGVSQTPSNKVTEKGKYVELRCDPISGHTALYWYRQSLGQGPEFLIYFQGTGAADDSGLPNDRFFAVRPEGSVSTLKIQRTERGDSAVYLCASSLSSGNTEAFFGQGTRLTVV.

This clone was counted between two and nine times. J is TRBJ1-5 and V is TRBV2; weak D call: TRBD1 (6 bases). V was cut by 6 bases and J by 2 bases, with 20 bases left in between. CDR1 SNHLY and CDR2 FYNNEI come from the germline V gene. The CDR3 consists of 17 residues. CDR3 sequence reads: CASRKSSASGGNQPQHF. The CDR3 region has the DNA TGTGCCAGCAGGAAATCAAGTGCGTCAGGGGGCAATCAGCCCCAGCATTTT.

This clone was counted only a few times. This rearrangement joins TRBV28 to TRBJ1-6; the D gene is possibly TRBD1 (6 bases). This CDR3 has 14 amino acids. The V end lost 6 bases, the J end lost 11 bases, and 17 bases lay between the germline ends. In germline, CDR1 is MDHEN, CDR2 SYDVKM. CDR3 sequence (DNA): TGTGCCAGCAGCGAGGACAGATCGGTCGCACCCCTCCACTTT. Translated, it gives CASSEDRSVAPLHF.

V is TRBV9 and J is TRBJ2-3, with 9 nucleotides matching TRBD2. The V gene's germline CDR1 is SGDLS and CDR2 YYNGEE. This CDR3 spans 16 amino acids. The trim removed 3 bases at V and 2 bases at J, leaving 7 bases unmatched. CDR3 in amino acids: CASSAYLAGHTDTQYF. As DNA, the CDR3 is TGTGCCAGCAGCGCCTACCTAGCGGGGCACACAGATACGCAGTATTTT.

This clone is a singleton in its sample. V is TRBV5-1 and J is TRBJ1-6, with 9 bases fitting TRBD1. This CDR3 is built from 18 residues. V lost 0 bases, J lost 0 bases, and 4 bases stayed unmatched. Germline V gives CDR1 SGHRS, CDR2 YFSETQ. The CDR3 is CASSLDGTGSSYNSPLHF. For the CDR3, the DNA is TGCGCCAGCAGCTTGGACGGGACAGGGAGCTCCTATAATTCACCCCTCCACTTT.

The CDR3 DNA follows: TGCAGCGTTGAAGCGGGACAGGGTCGTGGCTACACCTTC. Amino acids: CSVEAGQGRGYTF. The rearrangement uses TRBV29-1 and TRBJ1-2; 9 nucleotides line up with TRBD1. J was trimmed by 7 bases and V by 1 base; bases with no gene match: 4. The CDR3 runs 13 residues. The V gene's germline CDR1 is SQVTM and CDR2 ANQGSEA.

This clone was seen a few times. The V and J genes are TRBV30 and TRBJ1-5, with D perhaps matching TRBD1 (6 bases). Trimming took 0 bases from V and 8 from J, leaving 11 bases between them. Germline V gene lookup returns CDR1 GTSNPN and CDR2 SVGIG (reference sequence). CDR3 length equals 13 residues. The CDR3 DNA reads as TGTGCCTGGAGTGTACACCCAGGGGAGCCCCAGCATTTT. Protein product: CAWSVHPGEPQHF.

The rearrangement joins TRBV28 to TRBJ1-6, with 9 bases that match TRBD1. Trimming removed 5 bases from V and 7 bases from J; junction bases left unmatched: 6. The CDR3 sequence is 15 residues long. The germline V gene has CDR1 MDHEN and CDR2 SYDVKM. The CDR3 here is CASSTPGQGNSPLHF. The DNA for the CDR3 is TGTGCCAGCAGTACACCGGGACAGGGAAATTCACCCCTCCACTTT.

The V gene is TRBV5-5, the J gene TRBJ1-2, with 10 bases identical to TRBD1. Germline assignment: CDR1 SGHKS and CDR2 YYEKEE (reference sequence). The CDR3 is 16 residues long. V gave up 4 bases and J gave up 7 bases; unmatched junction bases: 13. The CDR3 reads CASSVDRGRIPGGYTF. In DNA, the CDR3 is TGTGCCAGCAGCGTAGACAGGGGGCGCATACCTGGTGGCTACACCTTC.

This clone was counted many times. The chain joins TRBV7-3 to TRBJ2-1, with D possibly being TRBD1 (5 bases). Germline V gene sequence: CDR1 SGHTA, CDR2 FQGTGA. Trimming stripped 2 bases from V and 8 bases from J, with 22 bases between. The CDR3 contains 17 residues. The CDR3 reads CASSLWGWGRVNDEQFF. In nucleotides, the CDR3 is TGTGCCAGCAGCTTATGGGGCTGGGGCAGGGTCAACGATGAGCAGTTCTTC. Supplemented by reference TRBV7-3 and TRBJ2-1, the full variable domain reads GAGVSQTPSNKVTEKGKYVELRCDPISGHTALYWYRQSLGQGPEFLIYFQGTGAADDSGLPNDRFFAVRPEGSVSTLKIQRTERGDSAVYLCASSLWGWGRVNDEQFFGPGTRLTVL.

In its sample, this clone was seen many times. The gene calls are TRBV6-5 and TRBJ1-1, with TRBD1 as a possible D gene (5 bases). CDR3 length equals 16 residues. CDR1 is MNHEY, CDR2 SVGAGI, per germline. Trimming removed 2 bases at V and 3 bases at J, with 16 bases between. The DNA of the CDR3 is TGTGCCAGCAGTTACGGGCGGGCCACGGGGGACACTGAAGCTTTCTTT. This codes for CASSYGRATGDTEAFF.

The CDR3 region has the DNA TGTGCCAGCAGTGGGGGACATCGCTCTGGAAACACCATATATTTT. Protein: CASSGGHRSGNTIYF. This chain uses TRBV2 with TRBJ1-3, with a weak D call TRBD1 (6 bases). CDR1 is SNHLY, CDR2 FYNNEI, per germline. The CDR3 covers 15 residues. V was pared by 4 bases and J by 0 bases, with 10 bases between. The full variable domain, rest sourced from reference TRBV2 and TRBJ1-3, is EPEVTQTPSHQVTQMGQEVILRCVPISNHLYFYWYRQILGQKVEFLVSFYNNEISEKSEIFDDQFSVERPDGSNFTLKIRSTKLEDSAMYFCASSGGHRSGNTIYFGEGSWLTVV.

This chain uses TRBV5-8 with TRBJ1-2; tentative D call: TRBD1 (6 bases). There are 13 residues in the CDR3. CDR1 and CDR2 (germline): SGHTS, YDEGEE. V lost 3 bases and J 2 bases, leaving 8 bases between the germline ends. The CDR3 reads CASSSDSNYGYTF. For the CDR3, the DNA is TGTGCCAGCAGCTCGGACAGCAACTATGGCTACACCTTC.